Each of the 15 T cell receptor beta chains below was sequenced from the same sample in a study of molecular identifiers for immune sequencing clone quantification. TCRdb independently ran MiXCR on the PCR reads; one entry per CDR3 protein. The data hold about 320,000 distinct CDR3 sequences, with roughly 23% observed a single time. Sequenced: naive CD8+ T cells from blood, with Jurkat cell RNA spiked in. Described subset: FACS-sorted CD8+CD4-CCR7+CD45RA+ naive T cells. The receptors here all came from a human donor in good health. Some libraries in this study had Jurkat cell RNA spiked in.

Many counts were recorded for this clonotype. J is TRBJ2-3 and V is TRBV7-6; possible D gene TRBD1, 6 bases. The V end lost 5 bases, the J end lost 5 bases, and 20 bases lay between the germline ends. The CDR3 is 16 amino acids. Germline V gene lookup returns CDR1 SGHVS and CDR2 FNYEAQ. The CDR3 coding sequence is TGTGCCAGCAGCCCCCGGGGACACTCCGCCGGAGATACGCAGTATTTT. Translated: CASSPRGHSAGDTQYF.

This clonotype has more than one count but fewer than ten. This chain uses TRBV7-9 with TRBJ1-3; weak D call: TRBD1 (6 bases). The CDR3 extends over 16 amino acids. From germline, CDR1 is SEHNR and CDR2 FQNEAQ (reference sequence). V was cut by 5 bases and J by 0 bases, with 14 bases left in between. CDR3 sequence: CASSPLGQFSGNTIYF. The DNA for the CDR3 is TGTGCCAGCAGCCCCCTTGGACAGTTCTCTGGAAACACCATATATTTT.

This clonotype was seen repeatedly, ten times or more. The CDR3 loop reads CAWSAGFGANVLTF. DNA of the CDR3: TGTGCCTGGAGTGCAGGGTTCGGGGCCAACGTCCTGACTTTC. The rearrangement joins TRBV30 to TRBJ2-6; maybe TRBD1 (5 bases). This CDR3 is 14 amino acids long. CDR1 is GTSNPN and CDR2 is SVGIG in the germline V gene (reference sequence). V shed 1 base and J shed 4 bases, with 8 bases lying between them. The whole variable domain, filled in from reference TRBV30 and TRBJ2-6, reads SQTIHQWPATLVQPVGSPLSLECTVEGTSNPNLYWYRQAAGRGLQLLFYSVGIGQISSEVPQNLSASRPQDRQFILSSKKLLLSDSGFYLCAWSAGFGANVLTFGAGSRLTVL.

As regards this clonotype: Lacking the conserved final phenylalanine or tryptophan, this CDR3 likely reflects a read error. The chain recombines TRBV20-1 with TRBJ2-7; D is perhaps TRBD2 (5 bases). In germline, CDR1 is DFQATT, CDR2 SNEGSKA (reference sequence). Trimming took off 0 bases at V and 2 bases at J, with 8 bases between the two ends. The CDR3 runs to 13 residues. The CDR3: CSARDRGTYEQYL. CDR3 sequence (DNA): TGCAGTGCTAGAGACCGGGGAACCTACGAGCAGTACCTC.

For the CDR3, the DNA is TGCAGTGCTAGAGGACAAGCGGATCCCTACGAGCAGTACTTC. It encodes CSARGQADPYEQYF. The chain uses TRBV20-1 and TRBJ2-7, with TRBD2 as a possible D gene (5 bases). V lost 1 base and J 2 bases, leaving 12 bases between the germline ends. Per germline, CDR1 DFQATT and CDR2 SNEGSKA (reference sequence). This CDR3 has 14 amino acids.

This clonotype was recorded many times. The gene calls are TRBV5-1 and TRBJ2-2, with TRBD1 as a possible D gene (6 bases). This CDR3 spans 15 amino acids. V lost 3 bases, J lost 1 base, and 10 bases lay in between. Germline V CDR1 and CDR2: SGHRS, YFSETQ. CDR3 bases: TGCGCCAGCAGCTCAATGGACAGGAACACCGGGGAGCTGTTTTTT. Encoded protein: CASSSMDRNTGELFF.

A word on this clonotype: This may be a read error: a much more frequent sequence differs by one nucleotide. The chain carries TRBV5-1 and TRBJ2-2; 9 bases are shared with TRBD1. With V trimmed by 4 bases and J by 4 bases, 8 bases remained unmatched. The CDR3 is 16 amino acids. Germline values: CDR1 SGHRS, CDR2 YFSETQ. CDR3 sequence: CASSAVQGASTGELFF. In nucleotides, the CDR3 is TGCGCCAGCAGCGCCGTACAGGGGGCGAGCACCGGGGAGCTGTTTTTT.

This chain joins TRBV14 and TRBJ2-2; the D gene is possibly TRBD2 (6 bases). The CDR3 totals 16 residues. V was clipped by 3 bases and J by 3 bases, with 14 bases between them. The germline CDR1 and CDR2 sequences are SGHDN and FVKESK. Here the CDR3 DNA reads TGTGCCAGCAGCCACCTTCTCGGGACTCACACCGGGGAGCTGTTTTTT. Encoded protein: CASSHLLGTHTGELFF.

The V gene is TRBV4-1, the J gene TRBJ2-7; TRBD2 aligns across 9 bases. The ends lost 4 bases at V and 1 base at J; junction bases unmatched: 5. The CDR3 extends over 15 amino acids. CDR1 and CDR2 (germline): MGHRA, YSYEKL. Here the CDR3 DNA reads TGCGCCAGCAGCCGAAGAGCGGGGGGTTCCTACGAGCAGTACTTC. Amino acids: CASSRRAGGSYEQYF.

On this clonotype: A much larger clonotype is one base distant, so this may be a read error. The rearrangement joins TRBV29-1 to TRBJ2-3, with 8 positions matching TRBD1. CDR1 is SQVTM, CDR2 ANQGSEA, per germline. This CDR3 region has 15 residues. CDR3 bases: TGCAGCGTTGTTGACAGGGGAACGAACACAGATGCGCAGTATTTT. This codes for CSVVDRGTNTDAQYF.

Only a few counts were recorded for this clonotype. This chain links TRBV12-3 or TRBV12-4 with TRBJ2-5, with unresolved D. This CDR3 has 13 amino acids. The V gene lost 4 bases and the J gene lost 2 bases, with 8 bases spanning the gap. In DNA, the CDR3 is TGTGCCAGCAGTTCCGACGGGCAAGAGACCCAGTACTTC. Protein sequence: CASSSDGQETQYF.

The table lists this clonotype with many counts. CDR3 coding DNA: TGCGCCAGCAGCCTGAGGACAGGGGAAGGTCAGCCCCAGCATTTT. It encodes CASSLRTGEGQPQHF. The chain links TRBV4-1 to TRBJ1-5, with 9 positions matching TRBD1. J was trimmed by 6 bases and V by 4 bases; bases with no gene match: 7. CDR3 size: 15 residues. Germline V gene sequence: CDR1 MGHRA, CDR2 YSYEKL.

This chain links TRBV3-1 with TRBJ2-5, with D maybe TRBD1 (5 bases). The CDR3 contains 12 residues. V was pared by 0 bases and J by 9 bases, with 8 bases between. Germline values: CDR1 LGHDT, CDR2 YNNKEL (reference sequence). The CDR3 DNA reads as TGTGCCAGCAGCCAAGACGTAGGGGCCCAGTACTTC. Protein product: CASSQDVGAQYF.

The chain combines TRBV28 with TRBJ1-1; no firm D call. V lost 3 bases and J lost 3, with 5 bases in between. Germline V CDR1 and CDR2: MDHEN, SYDVKM. The CDR3 spans 12 residues. The DNA of the CDR3 is TGTGCCAGCAGTTTTGTGGACACTGAAGCTTTCTTT. This gives the protein CASSFVDTEAFF.

V and J are TRBV29-1 and TRBJ2-5; D may correspond to TRBD1 or TRBD2 (5 bases each). V lost 4 bases and J lost 2, with 14 bases in between. The CDR3 runs 14 residues. Germline V lookup: CDR1 SQVTM, CDR2 ANQGSEA. In DNA, the CDR3 is TGCAGCGTTGCGGGACGCAACCATCAAGAGACCCAGTACTTC. It encodes CSVAGRNHQETQYF.